The T cell receptor beta chain under discussion was sequenced for a study of cytomegalovirus exposure and HLA in healthy donors. Study results and caveats: Reported performance of the classifier showed diagnosis of cytomegalovirus status with high specificity and sensitivity. Later analysis associated a missense DCLRE1C variant with TCR beta V- and J-gene trimming. Most of the CMV-associated TCR beta chains (in a later analysis) appeared to be HLA-restricted.

While unrecorded immune exposures were likely, the donors were nominally healthy when sampled. Of note for this clone: Its antigen remains unidentified.

Use of 60 Vbeta and 13 Jbeta primers characterized the PCR. TCRdb's copy holds only in-frame clones and misses some; the assay was immunoSEQ multiplex PCR. The repertoire includes about 110,000 clones, around four fifths of them detected once, and around 4.2% sits in the top ten. Sequencing used PBMCs. The receptor was derived from a woman aged 40 to 50 in good health and CMV-seronegative.

The CDR3 nucleotides read TGTGCCATCAGTGAGTCGGAACTAGCGGGTTCCTACGAGCAGTACTTC. It yields the protein CAISESELAGSYEQYF. The chain has TRBV10-3 and TRBJ2-7; 9 bases map to TRBD2. There are 16 residues in the CDR3. V trimming: 0 bases; J trimming: 1 base; junction bases outside the gene matches: 4. Looked up from germline, CDR1 is ENHRY and CDR2 is SYGVKD.